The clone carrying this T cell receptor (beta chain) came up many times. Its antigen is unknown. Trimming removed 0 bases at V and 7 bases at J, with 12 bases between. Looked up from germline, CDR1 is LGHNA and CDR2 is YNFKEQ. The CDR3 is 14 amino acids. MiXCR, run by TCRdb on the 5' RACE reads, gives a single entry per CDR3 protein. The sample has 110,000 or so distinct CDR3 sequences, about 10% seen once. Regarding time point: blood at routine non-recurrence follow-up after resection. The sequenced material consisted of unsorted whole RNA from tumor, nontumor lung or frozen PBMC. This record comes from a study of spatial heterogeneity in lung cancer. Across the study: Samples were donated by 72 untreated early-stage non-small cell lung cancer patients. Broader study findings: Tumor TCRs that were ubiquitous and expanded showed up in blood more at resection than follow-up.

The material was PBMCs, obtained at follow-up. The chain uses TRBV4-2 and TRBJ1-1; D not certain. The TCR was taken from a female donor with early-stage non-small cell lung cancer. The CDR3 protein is CASSQDAGWSEAFF. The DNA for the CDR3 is TGTGCCAGCAGCCAAGATGCGGGGTGGAGTGAAGCTTTCTTT.